This is a list of T cell receptor beta chains from one sample in a study of T cells in tumors after PD-1 blockade. The table came from immunoSEQ multiplex PCR; TCRdb's copy has only in-frame clones and leaves some out. Among 15,000 to 25,000 clones listed, approximately 81% were seen once. Specimen: PBMCs, collected after anti-PD-1 therapy. The receptors were gathered from a human donor with advanced basal cell or squamous cell carcinoma (not recorded which). Both conserved end residues are part of each CDR3. Each record gives: V gene, clone size, D gene, J gene, CDR3 DNA, CDR3 protein. D genes are given only for firm matches. Part of the rows lack a size; the others show once, few, many or a class for expanded clones.

>TRBV6-5|-|-|TRBJ2-1
TGTGCCAGCACCGCTAACGGGCCGGATTACAATGAGCAGTTCTTC
CASTANGPDYNEQFF
>TRBV5-6|-|-|TRBJ2-6
TGTGCCAGCAGCTTGGCCGCGGGCCCCTCTGGGGCCAACGTCCTGACTTTC
CASSLAAGPSGANVLTF
>TRBV6-5|-|TRBD1|TRBJ2-7
TGTGCCAGCAGTTCCCTCGGACAGGGGGCGAGCGAGCAGTACTTC
CASSSLGQGASEQYF
>TRBV11-3|-|TRBD2|TRBJ2-7
TGTGCCAGCAGCTCCGCAATAGCGGGAGAGGGCGAGCAGTACTTC
CASSSAIAGEGEQYF
>TRBV5-1|once|-|TRBJ2-3
TGCGCCAGCAGGGCGATAACTAGCACAGATACGCAGTATTTT
CASRAITSTDTQYF
>TRBV9|-|-|TRBJ1-5
TGTGCCAGCAGTGAGACCGGGACGTTTAATCAGCCCCAGCATTTT
CASSETGTFNQPQHF
>TRBV9|-|TRBD2|TRBJ2-1
TGTGCCAGCAGCCTAACTAGCGGGAGTATCTACAATGAGCAGTTCTTC
CASSLTSGSIYNEQFF
>TRBV5-1|-|-|TRBJ2-5
TGCGCCAGCAGCTTGGTCGCAGGGGCCGAGACCCAGTACTTC
CASSLVAGAETQYF
>TRBV19|-|TRBD2|TRBJ2-1
TGTGCCAGTAGCCTGGCGGGGGGGCAGAATGAGCAGTTCTTC
CASSLAGGQNEQFF
>TRBV18|-|-|TRBJ2-1
TGTGCCAGCTCTCAAACAAGCGGGTTGCCCTTCTTC
CASSQTSGLPFF
>TRBV6-6|-|-|TRBJ1-6
TGTGCCAGCAGTCCCTGGGGCCCCCACTCCTATAATTCACCCCTCCACTTT
CASSPWGPHSYNSPLHF
>TRBV2|-|-|TRBJ2-1
TGTGCCAGCAGTGCGGTCTTCTCCTACAATGAGCAGTTCTTC
CASSAVFSYNEQFF
>TRBV18|-|-|TRBJ2-2
TGTGCCAGCTCAGTTTCCACCGGGGAGCTGTTTTTT
CASSVSTGELFF
>TRBV28|few|-|TRBJ1-2
TGTGCCAGCAGTTTAGACAGGCTCTATGGCTACACCTTC
CASSLDRLYGYTF
>TRBV9|-|TRBD2|TRBJ2-2
TGTGCCAGCAGCGTGACTAGCAGCCCGAACACCGGGGAGCTGTTTTTT
CASSVTSSPNTGELFF
>TRBV28|-|TRBD1|TRBJ1-2
TGTGCCAGCAGTATGACAGGGGCGTCCTATGGCTACACCTTC
CASSMTGASYGYTF
>TRBV5-4|-|TRBD2|TRBJ2-5
TGTGCCAGCAGCCTGGGGGGGGGACAAGAGACCCAGTACTTC
CASSLGGGQETQYF
>TRBV11-3|few|TRBD2|TRBJ2-1
TGTGCCAGCAGCTCCGGACTAGCGGGAGGGGGTGAGCAGTTCTTC
CASSSGLAGGGEQFF
>TRBV6-2/TRBV6-3|-|TRBD1|TRBJ1-3
TGTGCCAGCAGTTACGGGACAGGGACTGGAAACACCATATATTTT
CASSYGTGTGNTIYF
>TRBV28|-|-|TRBJ2-7
TGTGCCACCTACGCTTACGAGCAGTACTTC
CATYAYEQYF
>TRBV3-1/TRBV3-2|-|-|TRBJ1-3
TGTGCCAGCAGCCAAGATTATAAGGGCCCTGGAAACACCATATATTTT
CASSQDYKGPGNTIYF
>TRBV2|once|TRBD1|TRBJ1-1
TGTGCCAGCAGTCCCGAGGGGGCGAACACTGAAGCTTTCTTT
CASSPEGANTEAFF
>TRBV27|-|-|TRBJ2-5
TGTGCCAGCAGTTTGGACCGGCAAGAGACCCAGTACTTC
CASSLDRQETQYF
>TRBV28|few|TRBD2|TRBJ2-3
TGTGCCAGCAGCAACAAAGCAGGACTAGCGGGAGTATCAGATACGCAGTATTTT
CASSNKAGLAGVSDTQYF
>TRBV4-1|-|TRBD1|TRBJ2-2
TGCGCCAGCAGCCAAGATGCAACAGGGGGGCGCACCGGGGAGCTGTTTTTT
CASSQDATGGRTGELFF
>TRBV13|-|TRBD2|TRBJ2-2
TGTGCCAGCAGCACAGGACTAGCGGGAGAGGTAGCCGGGGAGCTGTTTTTT
CASSTGLAGEVAGELFF
>TRBV5-8|-|-|TRBJ2-2
TGTGCCAGCAGCGCCCATCCCACCGGGGAGCTGTTTTTT
CASSAHPTGELFF
>TRBV27|-|-|TRBJ2-7
TGTGCCAGCAGCTCAAACTTCTACGAGCAGTACTTC
CASSSNFYEQYF
>TRBV3-1/TRBV3-2|-|TRBD1|TRBJ2-1
TGTGCCAGCAGCCCACCCGACAGGGTGCATGAGCAGTTCTTC
CASSPPDRVHEQFF
>TRBV6-5|-|-|TRBJ2-1
TGTGCCAGCAAGGTACAGGGATTCGATGAGCAGTTCTTC
CASKVQGFDEQFF
>TRBV27|-|TRBD1|TRBJ1-6
TGTGCCAGCCGTCAGATCGGGACAGCGAAATTAAGCTCACCCCTCCACTTT
CASRQIGTAKLSSPLHF
>TRBV11-2|few|-|TRBJ2-1
TGTGCCAGCAGCTCCTCTTACCAACTAGCCCAGCCAAGCAATGAGCAGTTCTTC
CASSSSYQLAQPSNEQFF
>TRBV9|-|-|TRBJ2-1
TGTGCCAGCAGCGTAAGGATTGGATATGAGCAGTTCTTC
CASSVRIGYEQFF
>TRBV6-5|-|-|TRBJ1-2
TGTGCCAGCAGGCGTGGGAACTATGGCTACACCTTC
CASRRGNYGYTF
>TRBV19|-|TRBD2|TRBJ2-1
TGTGCCAGTAGTGATCTAGCGGGATTGGATGAGCAGTTCTTC
CASSDLAGLDEQFF
>TRBV9|few|-|TRBJ2-3
TGTGCCAGCAGCGTAGCGGCTCTGTCTAGCACAGATACGCAGTATTTT
CASSVAALSSTDTQYF
>TRBV5-8|-|-|TRBJ1-3
TGTGCCAGCAGCTTAAGAACAGGGACTGGAAACACCATATATTTT
CASSLRTGTGNTIYF
>TRBV20-1|-|TRBD1|TRBJ1-2
TGCAGTGCTAGTTATCGGACAGGGGGAAGAGATGGCTACACCTTC
CSASYRTGGRDGYTF
>TRBV2|-|-|TRBJ1-1
TGTGCCAGCAGTTATTCAGGAGGTCTCTCTGAAGCTTTCTTT
CASSYSGGLSEAFF
>TRBV27|-|-|TRBJ2-1
TGTGCCAGCAGCCGAAAGATCATCGCCTCCTACAATGAGCAGTTCTTC
CASSRKIIASYNEQFF
>TRBV19|-|-|TRBJ2-2
TGTGCCAGTAGTATAGTCAGGGAATACACCGGGGAGCTGTTTTTT
CASSIVREYTGELFF